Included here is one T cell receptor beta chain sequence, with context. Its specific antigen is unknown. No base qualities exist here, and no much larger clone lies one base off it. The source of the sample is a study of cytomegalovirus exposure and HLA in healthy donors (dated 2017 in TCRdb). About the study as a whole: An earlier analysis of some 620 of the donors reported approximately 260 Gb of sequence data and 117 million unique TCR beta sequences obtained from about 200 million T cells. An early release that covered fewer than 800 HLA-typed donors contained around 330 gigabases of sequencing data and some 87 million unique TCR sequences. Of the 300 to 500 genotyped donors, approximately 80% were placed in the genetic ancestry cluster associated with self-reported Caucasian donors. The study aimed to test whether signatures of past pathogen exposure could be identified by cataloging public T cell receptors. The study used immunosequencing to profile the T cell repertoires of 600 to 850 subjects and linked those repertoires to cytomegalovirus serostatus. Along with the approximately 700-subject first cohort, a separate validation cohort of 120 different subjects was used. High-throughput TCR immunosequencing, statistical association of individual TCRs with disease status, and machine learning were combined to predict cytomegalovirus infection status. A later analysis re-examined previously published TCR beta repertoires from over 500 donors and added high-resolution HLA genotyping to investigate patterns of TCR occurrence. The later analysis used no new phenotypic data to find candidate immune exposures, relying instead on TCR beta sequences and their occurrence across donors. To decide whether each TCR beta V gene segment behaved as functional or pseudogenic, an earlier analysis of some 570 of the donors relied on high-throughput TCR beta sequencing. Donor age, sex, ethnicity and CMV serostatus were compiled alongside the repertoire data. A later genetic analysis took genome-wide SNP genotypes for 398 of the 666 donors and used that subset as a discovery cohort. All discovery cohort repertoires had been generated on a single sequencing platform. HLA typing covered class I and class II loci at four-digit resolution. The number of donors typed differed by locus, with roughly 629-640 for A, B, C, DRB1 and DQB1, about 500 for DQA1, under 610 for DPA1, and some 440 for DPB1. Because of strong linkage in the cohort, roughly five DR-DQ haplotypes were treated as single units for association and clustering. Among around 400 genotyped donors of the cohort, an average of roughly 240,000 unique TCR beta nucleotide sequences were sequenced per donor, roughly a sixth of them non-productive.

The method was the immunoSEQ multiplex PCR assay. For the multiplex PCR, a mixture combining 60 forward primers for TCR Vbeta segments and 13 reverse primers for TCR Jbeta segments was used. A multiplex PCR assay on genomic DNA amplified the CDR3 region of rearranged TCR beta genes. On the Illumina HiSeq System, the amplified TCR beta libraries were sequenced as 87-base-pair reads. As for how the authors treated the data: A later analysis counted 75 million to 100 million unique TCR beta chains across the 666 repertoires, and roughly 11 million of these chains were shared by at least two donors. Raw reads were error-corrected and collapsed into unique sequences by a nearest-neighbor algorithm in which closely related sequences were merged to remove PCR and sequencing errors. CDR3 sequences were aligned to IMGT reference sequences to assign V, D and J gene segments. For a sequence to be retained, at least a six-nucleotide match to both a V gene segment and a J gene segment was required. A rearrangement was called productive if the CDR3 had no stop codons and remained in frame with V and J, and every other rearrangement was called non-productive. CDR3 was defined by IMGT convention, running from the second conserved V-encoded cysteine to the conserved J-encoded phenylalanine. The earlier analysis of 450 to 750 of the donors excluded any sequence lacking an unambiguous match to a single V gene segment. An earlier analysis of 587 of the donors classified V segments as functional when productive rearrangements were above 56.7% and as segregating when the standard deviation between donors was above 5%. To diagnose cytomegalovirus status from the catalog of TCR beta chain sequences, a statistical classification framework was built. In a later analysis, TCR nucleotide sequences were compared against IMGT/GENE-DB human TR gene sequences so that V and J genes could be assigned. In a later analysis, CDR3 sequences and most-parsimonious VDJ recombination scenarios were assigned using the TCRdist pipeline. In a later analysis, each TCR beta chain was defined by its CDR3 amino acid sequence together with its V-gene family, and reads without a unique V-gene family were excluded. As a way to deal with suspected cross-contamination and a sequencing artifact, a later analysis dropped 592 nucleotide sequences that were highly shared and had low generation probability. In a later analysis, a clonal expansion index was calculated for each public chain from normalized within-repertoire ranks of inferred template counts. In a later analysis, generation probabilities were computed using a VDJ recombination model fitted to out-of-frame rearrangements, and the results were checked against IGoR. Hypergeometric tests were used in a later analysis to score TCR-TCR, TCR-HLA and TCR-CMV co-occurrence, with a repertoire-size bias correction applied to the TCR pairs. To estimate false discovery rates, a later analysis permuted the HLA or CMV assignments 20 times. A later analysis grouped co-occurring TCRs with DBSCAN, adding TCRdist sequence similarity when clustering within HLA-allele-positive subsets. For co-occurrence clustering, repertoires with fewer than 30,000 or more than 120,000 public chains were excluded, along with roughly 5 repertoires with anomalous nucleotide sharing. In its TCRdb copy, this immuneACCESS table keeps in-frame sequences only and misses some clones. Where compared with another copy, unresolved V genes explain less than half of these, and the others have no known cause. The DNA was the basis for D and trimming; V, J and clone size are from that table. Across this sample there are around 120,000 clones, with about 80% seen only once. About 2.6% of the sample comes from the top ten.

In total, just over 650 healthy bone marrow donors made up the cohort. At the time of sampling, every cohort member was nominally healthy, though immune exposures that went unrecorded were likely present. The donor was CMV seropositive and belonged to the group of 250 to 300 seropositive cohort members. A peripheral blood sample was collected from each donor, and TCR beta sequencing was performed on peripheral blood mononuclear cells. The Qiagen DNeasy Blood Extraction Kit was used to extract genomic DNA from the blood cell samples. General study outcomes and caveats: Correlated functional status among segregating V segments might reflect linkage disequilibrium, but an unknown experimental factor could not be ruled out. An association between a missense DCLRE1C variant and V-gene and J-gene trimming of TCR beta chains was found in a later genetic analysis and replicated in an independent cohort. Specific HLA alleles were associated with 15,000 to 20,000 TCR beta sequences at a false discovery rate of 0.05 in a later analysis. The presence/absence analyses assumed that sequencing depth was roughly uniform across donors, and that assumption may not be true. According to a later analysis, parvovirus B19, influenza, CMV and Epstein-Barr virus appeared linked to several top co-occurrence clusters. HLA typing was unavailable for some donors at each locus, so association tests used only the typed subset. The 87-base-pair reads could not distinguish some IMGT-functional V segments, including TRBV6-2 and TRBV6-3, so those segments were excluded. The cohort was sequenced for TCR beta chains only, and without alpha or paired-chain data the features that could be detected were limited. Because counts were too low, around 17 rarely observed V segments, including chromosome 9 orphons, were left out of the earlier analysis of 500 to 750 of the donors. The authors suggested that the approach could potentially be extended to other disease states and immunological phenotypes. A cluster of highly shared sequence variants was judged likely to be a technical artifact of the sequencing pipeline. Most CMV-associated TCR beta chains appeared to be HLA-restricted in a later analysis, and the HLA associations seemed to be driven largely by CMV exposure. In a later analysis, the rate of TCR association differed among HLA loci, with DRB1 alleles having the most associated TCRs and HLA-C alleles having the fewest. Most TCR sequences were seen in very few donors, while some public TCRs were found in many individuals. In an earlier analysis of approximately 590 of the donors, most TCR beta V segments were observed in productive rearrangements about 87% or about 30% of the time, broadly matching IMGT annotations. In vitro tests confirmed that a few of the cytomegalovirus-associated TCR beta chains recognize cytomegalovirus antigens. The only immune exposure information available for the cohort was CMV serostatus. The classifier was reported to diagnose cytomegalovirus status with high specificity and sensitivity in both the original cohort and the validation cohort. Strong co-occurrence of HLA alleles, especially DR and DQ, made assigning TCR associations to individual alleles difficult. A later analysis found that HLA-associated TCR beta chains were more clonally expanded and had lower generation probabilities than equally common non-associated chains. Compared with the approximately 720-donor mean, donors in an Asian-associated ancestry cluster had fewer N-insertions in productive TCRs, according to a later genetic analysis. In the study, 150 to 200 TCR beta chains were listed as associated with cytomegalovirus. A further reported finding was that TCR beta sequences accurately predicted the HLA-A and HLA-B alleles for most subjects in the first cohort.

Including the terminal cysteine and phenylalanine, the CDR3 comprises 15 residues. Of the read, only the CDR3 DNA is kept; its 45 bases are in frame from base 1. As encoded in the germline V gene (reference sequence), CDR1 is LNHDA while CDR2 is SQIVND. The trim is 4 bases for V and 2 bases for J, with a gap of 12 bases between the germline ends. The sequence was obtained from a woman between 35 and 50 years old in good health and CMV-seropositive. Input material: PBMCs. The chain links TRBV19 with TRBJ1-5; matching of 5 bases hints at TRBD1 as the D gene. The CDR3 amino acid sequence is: CASSKIQGGNQPQHF. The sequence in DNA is TGTGCCAGTAGTAAAATCCAGGGTGGCAATCAGCCCCAGCATTTT. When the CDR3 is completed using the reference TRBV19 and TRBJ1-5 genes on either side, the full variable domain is DGGITQSPKYLFRKEGQNVTLSCEQNLNHDAMYWYRQDPGQGLRLIYYSQIVNDFQKGDIAEGYSVSREKKESFPLTVTSAQKNPTAFYLCASSKIQGGNQPQHFGDGTRLSIL.